Below, one T cell receptor (beta chain) is given with its context. Antigen unknown. This sample is drawn from a study of shared clonotypes between healthy human individuals. The study, taken as a whole, reports: Memory subsets generally showed lower estimated richness than naive subsets.

Sequenced by immunoSEQ multiplex PCR; TCRdb stores in-frame clones only, minus some. The sample records 2 million to 2.5 million clones, more than 80% being singletons. From CD4+ cells came CD45RA+ naive and CD45RA-negative memory subsets. Per the germline V gene, CDR1 is MNHEY and CDR2 is SVGAGI. Trimming removed 9 bases from V and 3 bases from J, with 12 bases in between. CDR3 length equals 13 residues. This chain links TRBV6-5 with TRBJ2-1; the D gene is possibly TRBD2 (5 bases). The specimen sequenced was naive CD4+ T cells from PBMCs. Stated subset: CD45RA+ positively selected. The sequence was collected from a man aged 18 to 30 in good health. Some clones in this sample may be carry-over from other donors' samples. The CDR3 reads CARILACYNEQFF. The CDR3 nucleotides are TGTGCCAGAATCCTAGCCTGCTACAATGAGCAGTTCTTC.